The T cell receptor beta chain described here comes from a study of CD8+ T cells in alopecia areata. The CDR3 length is 14 residues. Germline-derived CDR1 and CDR2 are LGHNT and FRNRAP. V lost 3 bases, J lost 2 bases, and 11 bases lay in between. Following extraction, RNA underwent reverse transcription to cDNA, which served as the sequencing template. TCRdb keeps only in-frame clones here, not all; method: immunoSEQ multiplex PCR. The data show around 97,000 clones, around 86% seen once. Treatment noted: oral pan-JAK inhibitor, 5-10 mg twice daily. Sequencing used CD8+ T cells sorted from blood, obtained around week 30, from a patient treated with tofacitinib. V gene TRBV12-5 combines with J gene TRBJ2-7, with D maybe TRBD1 (5 bases). The sequence was collected from a human donor with alopecia areata. The CDR3 sequence: CASGFGGAAYEQYF. The CDR3 DNA reads as TGTGCTAGTGGTTTTGGTGGGGCCGCCTACGAGCAGTACTTC. Filled out from reference TRBV12-5 and TRBJ2-7, the complete variable domain reads DARVTQTPRHKVTEMGQEVTMRCQPILGHNTVFWYRQTMMQGLELLAYFRNRAPLDDSGMPKDRFSAEMPDATLATLKIQPSEPRDSAVYFCASGFGGAAYEQYFGPGTRLTVT.